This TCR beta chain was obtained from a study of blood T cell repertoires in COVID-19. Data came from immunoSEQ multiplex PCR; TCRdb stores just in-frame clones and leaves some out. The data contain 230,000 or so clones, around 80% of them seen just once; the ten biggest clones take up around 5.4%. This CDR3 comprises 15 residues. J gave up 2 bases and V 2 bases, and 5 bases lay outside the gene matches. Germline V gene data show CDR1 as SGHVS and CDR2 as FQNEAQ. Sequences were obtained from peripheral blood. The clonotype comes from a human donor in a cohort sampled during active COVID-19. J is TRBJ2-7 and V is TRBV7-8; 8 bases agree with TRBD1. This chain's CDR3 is CASSLPRGRAYEQYF. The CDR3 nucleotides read TGTGCCAGCAGCTTACCCAGGGGGCGGGCCTACGAGCAGTACTTC.